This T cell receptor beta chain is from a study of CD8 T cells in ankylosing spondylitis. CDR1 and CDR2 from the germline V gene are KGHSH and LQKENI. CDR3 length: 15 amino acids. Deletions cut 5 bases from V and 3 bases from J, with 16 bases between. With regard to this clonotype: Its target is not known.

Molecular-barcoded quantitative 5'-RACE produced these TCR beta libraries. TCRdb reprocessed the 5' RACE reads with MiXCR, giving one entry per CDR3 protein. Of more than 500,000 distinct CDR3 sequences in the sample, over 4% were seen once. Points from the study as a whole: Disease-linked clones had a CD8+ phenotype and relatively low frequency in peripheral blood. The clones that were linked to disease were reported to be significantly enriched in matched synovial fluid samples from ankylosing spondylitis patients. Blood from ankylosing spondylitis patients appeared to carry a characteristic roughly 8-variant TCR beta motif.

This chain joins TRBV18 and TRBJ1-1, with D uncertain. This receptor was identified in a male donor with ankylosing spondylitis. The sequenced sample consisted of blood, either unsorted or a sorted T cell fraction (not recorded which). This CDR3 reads CASSAARAGYTEAFF. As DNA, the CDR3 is TGTGCCAGCTCAGCGGCGAGGGCGGGTTACACTGAAGCTTTCTTT.